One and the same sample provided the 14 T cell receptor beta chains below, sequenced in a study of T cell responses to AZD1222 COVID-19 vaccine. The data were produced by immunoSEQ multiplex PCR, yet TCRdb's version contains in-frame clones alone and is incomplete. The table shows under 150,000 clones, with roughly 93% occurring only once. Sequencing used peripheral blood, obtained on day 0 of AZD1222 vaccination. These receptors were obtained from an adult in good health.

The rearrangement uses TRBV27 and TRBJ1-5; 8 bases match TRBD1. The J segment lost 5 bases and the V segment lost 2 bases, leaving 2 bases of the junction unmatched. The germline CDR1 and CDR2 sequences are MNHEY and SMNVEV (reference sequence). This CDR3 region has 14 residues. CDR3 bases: TGTGCCAGCAGTTTAGACAGGGGACATCAGCCCCAGCATTTT. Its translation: CASSLDRGHQPQHF.

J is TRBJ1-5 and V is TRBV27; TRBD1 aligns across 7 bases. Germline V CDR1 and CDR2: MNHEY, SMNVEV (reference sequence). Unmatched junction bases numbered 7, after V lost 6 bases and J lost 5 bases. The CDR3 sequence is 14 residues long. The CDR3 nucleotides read TGTGCCAGCAGAAGACGGGACAGTGATCAGCCCCAGCATTTT. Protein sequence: CASRRRDSDQPQHF.

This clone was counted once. The CDR3 DNA reads TGTGCCACCAGTGGTCGGACAGCTGGGGCCAACGTCCTGACTTTC. This gives the protein CATSGRTAGANVLTF. The chain has TRBV24-1 and TRBJ2-6; TRBD1 is a possible D gene (6 bases). Germline values: CDR1 KGHDR, CDR2 SFDVKD. This CDR3 has 15 amino acids. Between the trimmed V and J ends, which lost 5 bases and 2 bases, there was a span of 9 bases.

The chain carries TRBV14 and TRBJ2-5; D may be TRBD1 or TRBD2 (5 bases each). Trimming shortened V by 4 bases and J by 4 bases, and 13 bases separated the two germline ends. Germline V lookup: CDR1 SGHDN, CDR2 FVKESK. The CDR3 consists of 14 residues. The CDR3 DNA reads TGTGCCAGCAGCCCGGGGCCCATGCGAGAGACCCAGTACTTC. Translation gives CASSPGPMRETQYF.

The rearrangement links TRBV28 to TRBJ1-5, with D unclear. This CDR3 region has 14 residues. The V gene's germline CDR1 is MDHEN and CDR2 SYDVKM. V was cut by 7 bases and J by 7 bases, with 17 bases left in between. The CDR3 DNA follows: TGTGCCAGCAATTTGTTTGAGTTAGGACAGCCCCAGCATTTT. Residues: CASNLFELGQPQHF. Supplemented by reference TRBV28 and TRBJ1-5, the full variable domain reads DVKVTQSSRYLVKRTGEKVFLECVQDMDHENMFWYRQDPGLGLRLIYFSYDVKMKEKGDIPEGYSVSREKKERFSLILESASTNQTSMYLCASNLFELGQPQHFGDGTRLSIL.

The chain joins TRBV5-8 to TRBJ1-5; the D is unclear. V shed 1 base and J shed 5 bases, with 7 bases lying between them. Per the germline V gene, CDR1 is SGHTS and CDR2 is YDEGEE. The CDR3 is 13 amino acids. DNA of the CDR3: TGTGCCAGCAGCTTGTCGGATTATCAGCCCCAGCATTTT. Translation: CASSLSDYQPQHF. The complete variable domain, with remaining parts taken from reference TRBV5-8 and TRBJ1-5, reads EAGVTQSPTHLIKTRGQQATLRCSPISGHTSVYWYQQALGLGLQFLLWYDEGEERNRGNFPPRFSGRQFPNYSSELNVNALELEDSALYLCASSLSDYQPQHFGDGTRLSIL.

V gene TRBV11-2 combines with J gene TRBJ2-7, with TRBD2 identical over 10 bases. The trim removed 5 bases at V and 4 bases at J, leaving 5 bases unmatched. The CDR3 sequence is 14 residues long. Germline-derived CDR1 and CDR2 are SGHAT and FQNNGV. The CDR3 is CASSTGTSDYEQYF. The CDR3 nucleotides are TGTGCCAGCAGCACCGGGACTAGCGATTACGAGCAGTACTTC.

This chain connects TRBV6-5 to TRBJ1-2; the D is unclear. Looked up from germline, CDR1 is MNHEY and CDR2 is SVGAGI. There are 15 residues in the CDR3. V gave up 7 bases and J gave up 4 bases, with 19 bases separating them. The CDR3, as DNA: TGTGCCAGCAACATGAGAGGGATGAGATTCTATGGCTACACCTTC. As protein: CASNMRGMRFYGYTF.

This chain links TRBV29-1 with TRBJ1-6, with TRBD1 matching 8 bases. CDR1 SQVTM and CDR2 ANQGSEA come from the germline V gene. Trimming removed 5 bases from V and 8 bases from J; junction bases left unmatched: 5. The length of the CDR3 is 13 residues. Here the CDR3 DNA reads TGCAGCGTTAATGCAGGGGGCGATTCACCCCTCCACTTT. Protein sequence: CSVNAGGDSPLHF.

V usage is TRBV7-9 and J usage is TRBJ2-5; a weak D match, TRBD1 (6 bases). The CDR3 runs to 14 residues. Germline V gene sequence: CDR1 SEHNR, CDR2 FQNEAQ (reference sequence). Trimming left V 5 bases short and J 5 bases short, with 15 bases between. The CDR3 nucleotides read TGTGCCAGCAGCACAACAGGGAATGCGGAGACCCAGTACTTC. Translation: CASSTTGNAETQYF.

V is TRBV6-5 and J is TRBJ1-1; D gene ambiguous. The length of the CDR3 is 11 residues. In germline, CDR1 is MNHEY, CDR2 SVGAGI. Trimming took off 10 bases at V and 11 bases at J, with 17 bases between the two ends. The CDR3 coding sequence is TGTGCCACCTCTATAGCTGGTACGGCTTTCTTT. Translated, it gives CATSIAGTAFF.

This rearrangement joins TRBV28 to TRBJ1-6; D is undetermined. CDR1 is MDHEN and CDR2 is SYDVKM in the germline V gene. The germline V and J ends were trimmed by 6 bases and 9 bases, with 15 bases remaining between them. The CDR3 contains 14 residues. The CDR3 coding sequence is TGTGCCAGCAGCTCCGACCGGAGAGCTTCACCCCTCCACTTT. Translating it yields CASSSDRRASPLHF.

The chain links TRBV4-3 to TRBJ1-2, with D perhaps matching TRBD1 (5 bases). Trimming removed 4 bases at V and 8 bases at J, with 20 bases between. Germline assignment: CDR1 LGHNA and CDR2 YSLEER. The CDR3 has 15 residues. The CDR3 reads CASSRGEGTLEGYTF. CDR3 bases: TGCGCCAGCAGCCGAGGCGAGGGGACTTTAGAAGGCTACACCTTC.

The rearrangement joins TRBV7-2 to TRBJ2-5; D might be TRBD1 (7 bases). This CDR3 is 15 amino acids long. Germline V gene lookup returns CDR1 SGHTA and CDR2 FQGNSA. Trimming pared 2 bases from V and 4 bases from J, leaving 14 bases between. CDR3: CASSLNRGGGETQYF. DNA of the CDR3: TGTGCCAGCAGCTTAAACAGGGGAGGAGGAGAGACCCAGTACTTC.